The 8 T cell receptor beta chains below all came from one sample that was sequenced in a study of T cell repertoires and leukemia-associated antigens. What these receptors recognize is not known. From the 5' RACE reads, TCRdb called clonotypes with MiXCR, one entry per CDR3 protein. Of 10,000 to 12,000 distinct CDR3 sequences in the sample, about 45% were seen once. The sample taken for sequencing was CD3+ T cells sorted from blood and cultured. These receptors all come from a female donor in good health.

This clonotype is medium-sized. The chain employs TRBV7-2 and TRBJ2-5; possibly TRBD2 for D (5 bases). V was shortened by 6 bases and J by 1 base, with 9 bases between the two germline ends. The CDR3 runs to 13 residues. CDR1 and CDR2 (germline): SGHTA, FQGNSA. In nucleotides, the CDR3 is TGTGCCAGCAGGGGAGCAGGCCAAGAGACCCAGTACTTC. Protein sequence: CASRGAGQETQYF.

This sequence joins TRBV12-3 or TRBV12-4 and TRBJ2-7; maybe TRBD2 (6 bases). The V and J ends lost 4 bases and 6 bases respectively, with 10 bases between them. The CDR3 covers 12 residues. The CDR3 loop reads CASSSDGGEQYF. The CDR3 coding sequence is TGTGCCAGCAGTTCAGACGGGGGCGAGCAGTACTTC.

The chain has TRBV28 and TRBJ2-2; unclear D gene. CDR1 and CDR2 (germline): MDHEN, SYDVKM. The CDR3 consists of 15 residues. Deletions cut 5 bases from V and 0 bases from J, with 10 bases between. The CDR3 nucleotides read TGTGCCAGCAGTCCAACACCGGCGAACACCGGGGAGCTGTTTTTT. This gives the protein CASSPTPANTGELFF.

This clonotype was recorded a few times. The chain recombines TRBV20-1 with TRBJ2-7; possibly TRBD1 or TRBD2 for D (5 bases each). CDR3 length: 13 amino acids. Germline assignment: CDR1 DFQATT and CDR2 SNEGSKA (reference sequence). Trimming removed 7 bases from V and 3 bases from J, with 16 bases in between. CDR3 bases: TGCAGTGGGGAGAGGGGCGAGATCTACGAGCAGTACTTC. It is translated as CSGERGEIYEQYF.

The table lists this clonotype with many counts. The V gene is TRBV18, the J gene TRBJ2-3; 11 positions match TRBD2. The germline CDR1 and CDR2 sequences are KGHSH and LQKENI. There are 16 residues in the CDR3. V gave up 3 bases and J gave up 2 bases; unmatched junction bases: 4. This CDR3 is CASSPRLAGHTDTQYF. The CDR3 region has the DNA TGTGCCAGCTCACCCCGACTAGCGGGGCACACAGATACGCAGTATTTT.

This clonotype was detected a few times. V is TRBV7-9 and J is TRBJ2-2; TRBD2 aligns across 8 bases. Germline V gives CDR1 SEHNR, CDR2 FQNEAQ (reference sequence). V trimming: 5 bases; J trimming: 11 bases; junction bases outside the gene matches: 4. The CDR3 totals 12 residues. CDR3 sequence: CASSAGTSELFF. In DNA form, the CDR3 reads TGTGCCAGCAGCGCCGGGACTAGTGAGCTGTTTTTT.

Only a few counts were recorded for this clonotype. The chain links TRBV12-3 or TRBV12-4 to TRBJ2-1; no clear D. Trimming stripped 8 bases from V and 9 bases from J, with 20 bases between. CDR3 length: 14 residues. The CDR3 DNA reads as TGTGCCAGCGCCCCCCCGAGTCGCGTCGGTGAGCAGTTCTTC. Its translation: CASAPPSRVGEQFF.

There are many counts of this clonotype. This chain uses TRBV7-8 with TRBJ2-7; D not certain. V lost 8 bases and J 0 bases, leaving 11 bases between the germline ends. The CDR3 length is 13 residues. The germline gives CDR1 SGHVS, CDR2 FQNEAQ. The CDR3 DNA is TGTGCCAGCTCCGGAGTCTCCTCCTACGAGCAGTACTTC. This translates into CASSGVSSYEQYF.